The 32 T cell receptor beta chains below come from one sample, sequenced in a study of radiation and T cells in renal cell carcinoma. Libraries were prepared by immunoSEQ multiplex PCR; TCRdb keeps only in-frame clonotypes and omits some of them. The data hold about 130,000 clones, with around 80% observed a single time. Sample time point: blood 2 weeks post-SBRT. Treatment: 15 Gy SBRT to primary tumor, nephrectomy 4 weeks later. Sequenced here: blood, sampled from a patient whose treatment included radiotherapy and nephrectomy. The receptors come from a man aged 45-60 years with renal cell carcinoma.

About this clone: The junction departs from germline at one end; a sequencing error may be responsible. The chain employs TRBV7-7 and TRBJ2-7; D may match TRBD1 or TRBD2 (5 bases each). Germline CDR1 reads SSHAT; CDR2 reads FNYEAQ (reference sequence). This CDR3 comprises 13 residues. CDR3 in DNA: TGTGCTAGCAGCTTAGGGACCCATTACGAGCAGTACTTC. Encoded protein: CASSLGTHYEQYF.

This clone was detected only a few times. The chain combines TRBV4-2 with TRBJ2-7; 8 bases are a match to TRBD1. With 5 bases clipped from V and 4 bases from J, the junction kept 7 bases outside the gene matches. The CDR3 contains 14 residues. Germline V lookup: CDR1 LGHNA, CDR2 YNFKEQ. CDR3 nucleotide sequence: TGTGCCAGCAGCTCGGACAGGGCGGTGTACGAGCAGTACTTC. This translates into CASSSDRAVYEQYF.

The chain employs TRBV19 and TRBJ1-1; TRBD1 agrees at 9 bases. The trim removed 9 bases at V and 1 base at J, leaving 9 bases unmatched. The CDR3 runs 15 residues. Germline loops: CDR1 LNHDA, CDR2 SQIVND (reference sequence). CDR3 sequence reads: CASYLPGQGNTEAFF. The CDR3 coding sequence is TGTGCCAGCTACCTTCCGGGACAGGGGAACACTGAAGCTTTCTTT.

V gene TRBV9 combines with J gene TRBJ2-1; 12 bases align to TRBD2. CDR3 length: 16 residues. V dropped 5 bases and J dropped 9; count of bases not matched to a gene: 12. The V gene's germline CDR1 is SGDLS and CDR2 YYNGEE. This CDR3 reads CASSASGGVIPGEQFF. Here the CDR3 DNA reads TGTGCCAGCAGTGCTAGCGGGGGGGTAATTCCCGGTGAGCAGTTCTTC.

This clone was seen only once. The genes are TRBV6-1 and TRBJ2-5; the D gene is possibly TRBD1 (5 bases). CDR1 is MNHNS, CDR2 SASEGT, per germline. This CDR3 is built from 14 residues. Deletions cut 6 bases from V and 2 bases from J, with 13 bases between. The CDR3 protein is CASREKDTQETQYF. The CDR3 region has the DNA TGTGCCAGCAGGGAAAAGGACACTCAAGAGACCCAGTACTTC.

The rearrangement links TRBV11-2 to TRBJ1-6; D gene unclear. Trimming shortened V by 1 base and J by 7 bases, and 11 bases separated the two germline ends. CDR3 size: 15 residues. The V gene's germline CDR1 is SGHAT and CDR2 FQNNGV. The CDR3 loop reads CASSLGWGANSPLHF. The CDR3 DNA is TGTGCCAGCAGCTTAGGATGGGGAGCCAATTCACCCCTCCACTTT.

This sequence joins TRBV12-2 and TRBJ1-2. TRBV12-2 is recorded as a pseudogene. There are 15 residues in the CDR3. The CDR3 here is CASRLGSGLAYGYTF. As DNA, the CDR3 is TGTGCAAGTCGCTTAGGGTCTGGGCTAGCCTATGGCTACACCTTC.

The chain carries TRBV5-1 and TRBJ2-3; D is undetermined. In germline, CDR1 is SGHRS, CDR2 YFSETQ. The V end was cut by 1 base, the J end by 4 bases, with 4 bases between. CDR3 size: 12 residues. The CDR3 reads CASSLSADTQYF. CDR3 coding DNA: TGCGCCAGCAGCTTGTCGGCAGATACGCAGTATTTT.

The rearrangement uses TRBV6-1 and TRBJ2-5, with TRBD1 identical over 9 bases. Trimming cost V 4 bases and J 7 bases; bases outside gene matches: 16. Germline CDR1 MNHNS, CDR2 SASEGT. This CDR3 comprises 17 residues. Here the CDR3 DNA reads TGTGCCAGCAGTGCCACCCCGGGACAGGGTGATTCCGGGACCCAGTACTTC. Translated: CASSATPGQGDSGTQYF.

In its sample, this clone was seen a few times. The chain uses TRBV29-1 and TRBJ1-2, with TRBD1 matching 7 bases. After removal of 5 bases from V and 4 bases from J, the junction contained 7 bases not matched to a gene. The CDR3 is 13 residues long. Per the germline V gene, CDR1 is SQVTM and CDR2 is ANQGSEA. CDR3 protein: CSVTQTGFYGYTF. The CDR3 DNA is TGCAGCGTTACCCAGACAGGGTTCTATGGCTACACCTTC.

A few counts support this clone. The V call is TRBV19, the J call TRBJ1-5, with D unresolved. The CDR3 loop spans 15 amino acids. Germline CDR1 LNHDA, CDR2 SQIVND (reference sequence). Between the trimmed V and J ends, which lost 1 base and 0 bases, there was a span of 7 bases. The CDR3 bases are TGTGCCAGTAGTATAGCTTTGTATAGCAATCAGCCCCAGCATTTT. Its protein is CASSIALYSNQPQHF.

The chain couples TRBV30 to TRBJ1-5; TRBD1 agrees at 7 bases. The CDR3 runs to 13 residues. From germline, CDR1 is GTSNPN and CDR2 SVGIG (reference sequence). V trimming: 0 bases; J trimming: 6 bases; junction bases outside the gene matches: 2. The CDR3 DNA sequence: TGTGCCTGGAGTGTCAGGGGGAGTCAGCCCCAGCATTTT. This codes for CAWSVRGSQPQHF.

This clone was observed once. V and J are TRBV2 and TRBJ2-5; no clear D. Trimming cost V 2 bases and J 5 bases, with 6 bases left between them. The germline V gene encodes CDR1 SNHLY and CDR2 FYNNEI. CDR3 length: 12 residues. The DNA for the CDR3 is TGTGCCAGCAGTGAATCTATGGAGACCCAGTACTTC. Translating gives CASSESMETQYF.

This clone was seen a handful of times. The V gene is TRBV19, the J gene TRBJ2-3, with 8 bases that match TRBD2. CDR1 is LNHDA and CDR2 is SQIVND in the germline V gene (reference sequence). J was trimmed by 3 bases and V by 5 bases; bases with no gene match: 10. This CDR3 is 16 amino acids long. The DNA of the CDR3 is TGTGCCAGTAGTTCCCCGGGGACTAGGGGAACAGATACGCAGTATTTT. Its protein product is CASSSPGTRGTDTQYF.

The V gene is TRBV7-2, the J gene TRBJ2-2, with unresolved D. CDR3 length: 14 amino acids. From germline, CDR1 is SGHTA and CDR2 FQGNSA. The germline V and J ends were trimmed by 10 bases and 0 bases, with 12 bases remaining between them. CDR3 sequence: CANFGPSNTGELFF. CDR3 in DNA: TGTGCCAACTTCGGGCCATCGAACACCGGGGAGCTGTTTTTT.

The chain couples TRBV7-2 to TRBJ1-1, with D possibly TRBD1 on 6 matching bases. CDR1 and CDR2 (germline): SGHTA, FQGNSA. V was shortened by 5 bases and J by 6 bases, with 16 bases between the two germline ends. The CDR3 totals 14 residues. The CDR3 sequence is CASSLQGFYPEAFF. CDR3 sequence (DNA): TGTGCCAGCAGCCTACAGGGTTTCTACCCTGAAGCTTTCTTT.

In regard to this clone: A junction end diverges from the germline sequence, so it may reflect a read error. J is TRBJ2-7 and V is TRBV11-3, with a tentative D call TRBD2 (5 bases). The CDR3 runs 14 residues. Germline CDR1 and CDR2: SGHNT and YENEEA. In DNA form, the CDR3 reads TGTGCCAGCAGCCATAGCGCTGGGGAAACCGAGCGGTACTTC. Translating gives CASSHSAGETERYF.

This rearrangement joins TRBV6-1 to TRBJ2-7, with 11 bases aligning to TRBD2. The CDR3 loop spans 13 amino acids. The V gene's germline CDR1 is MNHNS and CDR2 SASEGT. The J segment lost 4 bases and the V segment lost 10 bases, leaving 6 bases of the junction unmatched. The chain's CDR3 is CAISGRVGYEQYF. DNA for the CDR3: TGTGCCATTAGCGGGAGGGTTGGTTACGAGCAGTACTTC.

This sequence joins TRBV5-1 and TRBJ1-2; 10 bases line up with TRBD1. The ends lost 0 bases at V and 4 bases at J; junction bases unmatched: 9. The CDR3 spans 17 residues. CDR1 SGHRS and CDR2 YFSETQ come from the germline V gene. This CDR3 is CASSLASGTGVFYGYTF. Here the CDR3 DNA reads TGCGCCAGCAGCTTGGCTTCGGGGACAGGGGTTTTCTATGGCTACACCTTC. Full variable domain (remainder filled in from reference TRBV5-1 and TRBJ1-2): KAGVTQTPRYLIKTRGQQVTLSCSPISGHRSVSWYQQTPGQGLQFLFEYFSETQRNKGNFPGRFSGRQFSNSRSEMNVSTLELGDSALYLCASSLASGTGVFYGYTFGSGTRLTVV.

This chain uses TRBV19 with TRBJ1-4; possible D gene TRBD1, 5 bases. The germline V gene encodes CDR1 LNHDA and CDR2 SQIVND (reference sequence). Trimming pared 2 bases from V and 0 bases from J, leaving 13 bases between. The CDR3 runs to 17 residues. CDR3 bases: TGTGCCAGTAGTATACAATTGGGGGATGCAACTAATGAAAAACTGTTTTTT. Encoded protein: CASSIQLGDATNEKLFF.

The J gene is TRBJ2-2, the V gene TRBV9; D not resolved. Germline V lookup: CDR1 SGDLS, CDR2 YYNGEE. Trimming removed 7 bases from V and 7 bases from J, with 2 bases in between. The CDR3 runs to 9 residues. The CDR3 DNA sequence: TGTGCCAGCGACGGGGAGCTGTTTTTT. Its translation is CASDGELFF. The full variable domain, in which reference TRBV9 and TRBJ2-2 provide the parts outside the CDR3, is DSGVTQTPKHLITATGQRVTLRCSPRSGDLSVYWYQQSLDQGLQFLIQYYNGEERAKGNILERFSAQQFPDLHSELNLSSLELGDSALYFCASDGELFFGEGSRLTVL.

The chain carries TRBV10-3 and TRBJ2-1, with D perhaps TRBD1 or TRBD2 (5 bases each). V was pared by 5 bases and J by 5 bases, with 10 bases between. This CDR3 region has 13 residues. CDR1 and CDR2 (germline): ENHRY, SYGVKD. In nucleotides, the CDR3 is TGTGCCATCAGTCAATTGGGGGACAATGAGCAGTTCTTC. It encodes CAISQLGDNEQFF.

The rearrangement joins TRBV19 to TRBJ2-7, with D maybe TRBD1 (6 bases). CDR1 LNHDA and CDR2 SQIVND come from the germline V gene (reference sequence). The CDR3 covers 14 residues. Between the trimmed V and J ends, which lost 2 bases and 9 bases, there was a span of 17 bases. The DNA of the CDR3 is TGTGCCAGTAGTATAACCGGGACAACCCAGGGGCAGTACTTC. This codes for CASSITGTTQGQYF. Together with reference TRBV19 and TRBJ2-7, the CDR3 gives the full variable domain: DGGITQSPKYLFRKEGQNVTLSCEQNLNHDAMYWYRQDPGQGLRLIYYSQIVNDFQKGDIAEGYSVSREKKESFPLTVTSAQKNPTAFYLCASSITGTTQGQYFGPGTRLTVT.

The rearrangement uses TRBV30 and TRBJ2-7; tentatively, D is TRBD2 (5 bases). Per germline, CDR1 GTSNPN and CDR2 SVGIG (reference sequence). The germline V and J ends were trimmed by 4 bases and 5 bases, with 12 bases remaining between them. This CDR3 is 12 amino acids long. This CDR3 reads CAWTKDSNEQYF. CDR3 DNA sequence: TGTGCCTGGACCAAGGACTCAAACGAGCAGTACTTC.

The chain uses TRBV6-6 and TRBJ2-7; tentatively, D is TRBD2 (6 bases). Germline CDR1 and CDR2: MNHNY and SVGAGI (reference sequence). V was clipped by 2 bases and J by 4 bases, with 12 bases between them. The CDR3 sequence is 14 residues long. CDR3: CASSYDAGSYEQYF. The CDR3 DNA is TGTGCCAGCAGTTACGACGCCGGGAGTTACGAGCAGTACTTC.

The chain couples TRBV27 to TRBJ1-2; 7 nucleotides align to TRBD1. This CDR3 has 15 residues. Germline CDR1 and CDR2: MNHEY and SMNVEV (reference sequence). J was trimmed by 5 bases and V by 6 bases; bases with no gene match: 12. CDR3 DNA: TGTGCCAGCAGGGGAGGGCCAAGACAGGGTTATGGCTACACCTTC. Its translation: CASRGGPRQGYGYTF.

This chain joins TRBV19 and TRBJ1-6; 10 positions agree with TRBD1. Germline V gene data show CDR1 as LNHDA and CDR2 as SQIVND (reference sequence). J lost 9 bases, V lost 5 bases, and 16 bases had no gene match. This CDR3 comprises 18 residues. This CDR3 reads CASSLVARTGGFRSPLHF. CDR3 nucleotides: TGTGCCAGTAGTTTGGTGGCTCGGACAGGGGGATTTCGTTCACCCCTCCACTTT.

The sample holds many counts of this clone. The chain has TRBV30 and TRBJ1-1, with 9 bases fitting TRBD1. The CDR3 is made up of 15 amino acids. Germline V CDR1 and CDR2: GTSNPN, SVGIG (reference sequence). With V trimmed by 0 bases and J by 3 bases, 5 bases remained unmatched. CDR3 coding DNA: TGTGCCTGGAGTGTAGGGGACAGGGATTACACTGAAGCTTTCTTT. It is translated as CAWSVGDRDYTEAFF.

The chain links TRBV30 to TRBJ1-1; D is possibly TRBD1 (6 bases). Germline V gene lookup returns CDR1 GTSNPN and CDR2 SVGIG (reference sequence). The CDR3 is 16 amino acids. Between the trimmed V and J ends, which lost 4 bases and 7 bases, there was a span of 25 bases. The CDR3 nucleotides read TGTGCCTGGACGAAACCAGGGGTCAGGGGCGGACTTGAAGCTTTCTTT. Encoded protein: CAWTKPGVRGGLEAFF.

V and J are TRBV5-4 and TRBJ2-7; TRBD2 is a possible D gene (6 bases). The CDR3 is made up of 12 amino acids. Germline lookup yields CDR1 SGHNT and CDR2 YYREEE (reference sequence). V lost 3 bases and J 6 bases, leaving 10 bases between the germline ends. The CDR3 sequence is CASSSTSFEQYF. DNA of the CDR3: TGTGCCAGCAGCTCGACTAGTTTCGAGCAGTACTTC.

This chain uses TRBV28 with TRBJ2-3; TRBD2 aligns across 11 bases. This CDR3 is 19 amino acids long. The V segment lost 6 bases and the J segment 6 bases; nucleotides outside the gene matches: 20. Germline V lookup: CDR1 MDHEN, CDR2 SYDVKM. The DNA for the CDR3 is TGTGCCAGCAGCTTTGGGGGCCTTAGCGGGAGGGCTAGTGTCGATACGCAGTATTTT. It translates to CASSFGGLSGRASVDTQYF.

V is TRBV7-2 and J is TRBJ2-1; D may be TRBD2 (7 bases). The germline V gene encodes CDR1 SGHTA and CDR2 FQGNSA. V was pared by 5 bases and J by 8 bases, with 13 bases between. There are 13 residues in the CDR3. Written as DNA, the CDR3 is TGTGCCAGCAGCCGGGGGGCGTACGATGAGCAGTTCTTC. This translates into CASSRGAYDEQFF.